The TCR beta chain described here comes from a study of beta chain features in type 1 diabetes. About the study: Summed over all samples, the examined sorted cells came to roughly 110,000,000. Study-wide results and caveats: Among patients with Type 1 diabetes, TCRB CDR3s were moderately but significantly shorter in every one of the four CD4+ subsets.

Using CD45RO/CCR7/CD25/CD127/CD95/CD27, CD4+ naive, central memory, regulatory and stem cell-like memory cells were sorted. Purity above 95% was achieved in all sorted populations. Reverse transcribing all isolated RNA meant expressed TCRB transcripts were sequenced. Method: immunoSEQ multiplex PCR; TCRdb's copy keeps in-frame clones and lacks some. The sample includes about 360,000 clones, around an eighth of them seen just once. This clone was counted only a few times. What it recognizes is unknown. This clonotype was obtained from a man between 18 and 29 years old in good health. The specimen was naive CD4+ T cells from blood.

CDR3 protein: CSVSLFLTGGPLYEQYF. In nucleotides, the CDR3 is TGCAGCGTTAGCCTCTTTCTCACAGGTGGACCCTTATACGAGCAGTACTTC. This chain links TRBV29-1 with TRBJ2-7, with D possibly being TRBD1 (5 bases). This CDR3 has 17 amino acids. Germline CDR1 reads SQVTM; CDR2 reads ANQGSEA. Trimming removed 5 bases at V and 4 bases at J, with 27 bases between.